This T cell receptor (beta chain) was identified during a study of cytotoxic CD8 clonotypes in ibrutinib-treated CLL. Study context: For this cohort, patients were some eleven relapsed/refractory and about 14 treatment-naive, while roughly 17 were IGHV unmutated. After a median around 12 months on treatment (6 to 36), response samples were drawn.

TCRdb's copy holds only in-frame clones and misses some; the assay was immunoSEQ multiplex PCR. The sample lists 70,000 to 85,000 clones, 65% to 85% seen once, with 7.7% in the top ten. About 2 micrograms of genomic DNA, which was extracted from cryopreserved PBMCs, served as the material used for the TCR beta libraries. Study-level points and caveats: Clonality was higher at baseline than in age-matched healthy donors and tracked circulating CD8+ T-cell counts.

In regard to this clone: Its antigen remains unidentified.

The germline CDR1 and CDR2 sequences are MNHEY and SMNVEV (reference sequence). V was cut by 2 bases and J by 8 bases, with 18 bases left in between. The CDR3 runs 15 residues. The V gene is TRBV27, the J gene TRBJ1-2; D gene uncertain. The sequenced sample was PBMCs, obtained at disease progression, from a patient treated with ibrutinib. This receptor was obtained from a human donor with chronic lymphocytic leukemia. Here the CDR3 reads CASSLGILSPWGYTF. The CDR3 nucleotides are TGTGCCAGCAGTTTAGGGATACTGTCGCCGTGGGGCTACACCTTC.